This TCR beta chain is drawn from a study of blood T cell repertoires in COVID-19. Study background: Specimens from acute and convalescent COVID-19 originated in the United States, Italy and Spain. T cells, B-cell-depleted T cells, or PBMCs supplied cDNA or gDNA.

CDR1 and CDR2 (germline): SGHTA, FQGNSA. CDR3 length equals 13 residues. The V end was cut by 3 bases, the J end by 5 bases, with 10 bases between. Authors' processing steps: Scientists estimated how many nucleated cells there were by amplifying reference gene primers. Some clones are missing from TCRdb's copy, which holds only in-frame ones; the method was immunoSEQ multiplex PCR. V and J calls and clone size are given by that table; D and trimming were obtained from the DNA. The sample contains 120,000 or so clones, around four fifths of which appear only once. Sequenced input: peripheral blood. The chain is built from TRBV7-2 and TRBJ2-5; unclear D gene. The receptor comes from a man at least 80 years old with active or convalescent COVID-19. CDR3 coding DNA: TGTGCCAGCAGCTTGTTGGCGGCGGAGACCCAGTACTTC. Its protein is CASSLLAAETQYF.